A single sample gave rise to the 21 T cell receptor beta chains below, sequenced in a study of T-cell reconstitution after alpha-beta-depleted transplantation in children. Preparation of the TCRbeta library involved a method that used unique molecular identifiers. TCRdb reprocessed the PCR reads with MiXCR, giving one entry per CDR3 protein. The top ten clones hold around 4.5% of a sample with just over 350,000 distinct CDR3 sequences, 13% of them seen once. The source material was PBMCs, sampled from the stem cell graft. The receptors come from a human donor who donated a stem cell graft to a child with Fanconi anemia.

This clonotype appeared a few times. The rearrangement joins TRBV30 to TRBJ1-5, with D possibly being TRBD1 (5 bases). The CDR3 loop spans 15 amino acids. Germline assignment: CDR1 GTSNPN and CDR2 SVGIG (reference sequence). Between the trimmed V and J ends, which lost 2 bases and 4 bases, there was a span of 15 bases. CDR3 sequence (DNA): TGTGCCTGGAGTTTCGGGGACCTAAGTAATCAGCCCCAGCATTTT. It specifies CAWSFGDLSNQPQHF.

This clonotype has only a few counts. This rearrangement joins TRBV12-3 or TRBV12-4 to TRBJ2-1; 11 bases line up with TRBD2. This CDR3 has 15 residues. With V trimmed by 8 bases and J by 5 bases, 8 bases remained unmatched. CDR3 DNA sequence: TGTGCCAGCGGGTATGGGACTAGCGGAGACAATGAGCAGTTCTTC. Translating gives CASGYGTSGDNEQFF.

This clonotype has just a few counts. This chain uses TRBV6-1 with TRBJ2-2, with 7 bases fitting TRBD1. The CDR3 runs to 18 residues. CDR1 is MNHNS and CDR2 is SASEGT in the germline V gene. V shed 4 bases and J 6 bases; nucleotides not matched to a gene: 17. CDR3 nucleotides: TGTGCCAGCAGTGCCGACAGGGTTTTGAGTTTGACACCCGGGGAGCTGTTTTTT. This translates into CASSADRVLSLTPGELFF.

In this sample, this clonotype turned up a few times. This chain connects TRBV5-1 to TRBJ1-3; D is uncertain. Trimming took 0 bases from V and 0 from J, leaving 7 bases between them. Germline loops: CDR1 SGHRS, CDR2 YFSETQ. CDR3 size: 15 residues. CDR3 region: CASSLEVVSGNTIYF. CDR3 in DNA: TGCGCCAGCAGCTTGGAGGTCGTCTCTGGAAACACCATATATTTT.

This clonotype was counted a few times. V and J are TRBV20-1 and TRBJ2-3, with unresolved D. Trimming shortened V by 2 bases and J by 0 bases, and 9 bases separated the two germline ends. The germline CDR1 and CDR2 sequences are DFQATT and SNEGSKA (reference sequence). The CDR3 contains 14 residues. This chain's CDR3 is CSARIALSTDTQYF. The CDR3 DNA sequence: TGCAGTGCTAGAATCGCCCTTAGCACAGATACGCAGTATTTT.

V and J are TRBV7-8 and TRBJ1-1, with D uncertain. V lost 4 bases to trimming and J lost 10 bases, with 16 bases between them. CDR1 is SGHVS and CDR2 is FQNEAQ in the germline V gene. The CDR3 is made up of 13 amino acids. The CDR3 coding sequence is TGTGCCAGCAGCTCCGCCCCGCTTCAACCAGCTTTCTTT. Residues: CASSSAPLQPAFF.

The CDR3 DNA follows: TGCGCCAGCAGCCAAGAGTTAGCGGTCACTGAAGCTTTCTTT. This translates into CASSQELAVTEAFF. The V gene is TRBV4-3, the J gene TRBJ1-1; D is uncertain. The CDR3 runs 14 residues. Germline CDR1 reads LGHNA; CDR2 reads YSLEER. The V and J ends lost 0 bases and 4 bases respectively, with 9 bases between them.

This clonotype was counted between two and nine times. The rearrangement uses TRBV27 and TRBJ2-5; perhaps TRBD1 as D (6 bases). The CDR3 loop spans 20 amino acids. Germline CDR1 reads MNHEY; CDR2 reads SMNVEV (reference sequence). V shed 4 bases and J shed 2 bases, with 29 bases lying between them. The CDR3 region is CASSSLFGGRTAADQETQYF. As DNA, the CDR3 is TGTGCCAGCAGTTCTTTATTCGGAGGAAGGACAGCAGCAGATCAAGAGACCCAGTACTTC.

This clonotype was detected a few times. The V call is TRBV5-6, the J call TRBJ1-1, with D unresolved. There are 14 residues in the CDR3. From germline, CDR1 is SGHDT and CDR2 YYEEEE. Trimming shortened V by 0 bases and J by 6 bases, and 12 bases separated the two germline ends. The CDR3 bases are TGTGCCAGCAGCTTGGGACAATCATTCGCTGAAGCTTTCTTT. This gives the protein CASSLGQSFAEAFF.

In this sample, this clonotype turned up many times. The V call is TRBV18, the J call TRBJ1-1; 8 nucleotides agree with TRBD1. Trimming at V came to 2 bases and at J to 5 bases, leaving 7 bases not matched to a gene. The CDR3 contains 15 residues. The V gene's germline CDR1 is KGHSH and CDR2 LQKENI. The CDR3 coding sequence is TGTGCCAGCTCACCAAAGGACAGGGCGTGGACTGAAGCTTTCTTT. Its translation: CASSPKDRAWTEAFF.

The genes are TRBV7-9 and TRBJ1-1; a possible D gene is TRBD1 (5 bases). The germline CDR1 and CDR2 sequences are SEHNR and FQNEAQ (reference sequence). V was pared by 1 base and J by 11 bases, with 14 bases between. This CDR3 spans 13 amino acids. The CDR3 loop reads CASSLVETVPAFF. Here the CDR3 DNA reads TGTGCCAGCAGCTTAGTCGAGACAGTTCCGGCTTTCTTT.

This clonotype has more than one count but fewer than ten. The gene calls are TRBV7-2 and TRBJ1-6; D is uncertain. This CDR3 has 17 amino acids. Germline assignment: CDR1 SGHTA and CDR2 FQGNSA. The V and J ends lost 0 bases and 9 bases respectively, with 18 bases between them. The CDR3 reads CASSLAAGPGLISPLHF. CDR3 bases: TGTGCCAGCAGCTTAGCCGCAGGTCCGGGTTTAATTTCACCCCTCCACTTT.

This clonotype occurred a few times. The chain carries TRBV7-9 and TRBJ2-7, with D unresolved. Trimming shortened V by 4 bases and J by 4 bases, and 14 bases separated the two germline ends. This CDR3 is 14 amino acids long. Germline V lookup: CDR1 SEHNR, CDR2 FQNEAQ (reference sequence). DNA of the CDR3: TGTGCCAGCAGCTCGATTGAGAGGCCATACGAGCAGTACGTC. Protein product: CASSSIERPYEQYV.

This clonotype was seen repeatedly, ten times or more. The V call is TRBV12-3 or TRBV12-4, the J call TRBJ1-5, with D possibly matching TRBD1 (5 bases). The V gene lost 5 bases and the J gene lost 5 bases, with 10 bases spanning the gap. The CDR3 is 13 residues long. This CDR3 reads CASSPQEDQPQHF. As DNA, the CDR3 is TGTGCCAGCAGTCCACAGGAGGATCAGCCCCAGCATTTT.

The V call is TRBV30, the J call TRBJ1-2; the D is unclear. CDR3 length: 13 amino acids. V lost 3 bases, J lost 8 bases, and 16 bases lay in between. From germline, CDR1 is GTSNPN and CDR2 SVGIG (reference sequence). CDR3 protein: CAWRVDVGGGYTF. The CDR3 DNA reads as TGTGCCTGGAGGGTCGACGTCGGCGGGGGCTACACCTTC.

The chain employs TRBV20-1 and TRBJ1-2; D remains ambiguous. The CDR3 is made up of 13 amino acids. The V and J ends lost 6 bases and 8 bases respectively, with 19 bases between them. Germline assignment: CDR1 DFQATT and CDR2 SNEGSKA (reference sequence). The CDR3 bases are TGCAGTGCCCTAAATGTCCCTCCATGGGGCTACACCTTC. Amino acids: CSALNVPPWGYTF.

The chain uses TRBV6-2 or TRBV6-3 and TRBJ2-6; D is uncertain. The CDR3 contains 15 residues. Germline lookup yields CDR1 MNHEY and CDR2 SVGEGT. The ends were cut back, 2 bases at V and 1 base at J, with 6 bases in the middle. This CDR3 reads CASSYVLSGANVLTF. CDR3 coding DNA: TGTGCCAGCAGTTACGTCCTTTCTGGGGCCAACGTCCTGACTTTC.

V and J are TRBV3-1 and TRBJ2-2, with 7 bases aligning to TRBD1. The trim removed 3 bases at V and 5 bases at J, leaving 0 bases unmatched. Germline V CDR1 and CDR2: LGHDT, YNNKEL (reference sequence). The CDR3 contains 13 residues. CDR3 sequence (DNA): TGTGCCAGCAGCCACAGGGGGACCGGGGAGCTGTTTTTT. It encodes CASSHRGTGELFF.

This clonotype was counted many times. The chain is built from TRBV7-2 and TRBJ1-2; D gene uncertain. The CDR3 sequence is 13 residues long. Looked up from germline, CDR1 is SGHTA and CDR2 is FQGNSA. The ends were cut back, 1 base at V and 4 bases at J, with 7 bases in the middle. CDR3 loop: CASSLEGFYGYTF. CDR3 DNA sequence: TGTGCCAGCAGCTTAGAGGGATTCTATGGCTACACCTTC.

CDR3 nucleotide sequence: TGTGCCAGCAGCGGCGCCGGGACTAGCGGAAACAATGAGCAGTTCTTC. The encoded protein is CASSGAGTSGNNEQFF. The chain uses TRBV9 and TRBJ2-1; 11 positions match TRBD2. Germline assignment: CDR1 SGDLS and CDR2 YYNGEE. This CDR3 spans 16 amino acids. Unmatched junction bases numbered 7, after V lost 3 bases and J lost 5 bases.

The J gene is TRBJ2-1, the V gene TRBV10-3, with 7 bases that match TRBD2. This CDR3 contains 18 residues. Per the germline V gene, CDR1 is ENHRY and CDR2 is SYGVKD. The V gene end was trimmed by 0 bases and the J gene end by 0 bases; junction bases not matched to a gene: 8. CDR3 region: CAISESKGSGSSYNEQFF. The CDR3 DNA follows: TGTGCCATCAGTGAGTCGAAAGGTAGCGGGTCCTCCTACAATGAGCAGTTCTTC.